Each of the 14 T cell receptor beta chains below was sequenced from the same sample in a study of T cell clonality in common variable immunodeficiency. The data were produced by immunoSEQ multiplex PCR, yet TCRdb's version contains in-frame clones alone and is incomplete. The sample offers about 31,000 clones and no singletons, the top ten holding around 4%. Sample: peripheral blood mononuclear cells. Receptor source: a person aged 18 to 70 in good health.

This clone was seen repeatedly, ten times or more. Read data end 3 residues before the CDR3 end; the end is taken from the germline J gene. This chain uses TRBV2 with TRBJ1-5, with TRBD1 identical over 7 bases. The V gene's germline CDR1 is SNHLY and CDR2 FYNNEI. Trimming removed 1 base from V and 7 bases from J; junction bases left unmatched: 7. The CDR3 contains 15 residues. CDR3 bases read: TGTGCCAGCAGTGAAGGACAGGGTGGATGGCAGCCC. This gives the protein CASSEGQGGWQP. The whole CDR3 sequence reads CASSEGQGGWQPQHF.

Within the sample, this clone is medium-sized. The CDR3 end falls 3 residues outside the read, so it is completed with the germline J gene. The V and J genes are TRBV7-8 and TRBJ2-1; unclear D gene. V was clipped by 1 base and J by 4 bases, with 5 bases between them. CDR1 is SGHVS, CDR2 FQNEAQ, per germline. The CDR3 runs to 13 residues. The CDR3 sequence: CASSLVGYNEQFF. CDR3 DNA, as far as it was read: TGTGCCAGCAGCTTAGTAGGGTACAATGAG.

In this sample, this clone turned up many times. Read data end 3 residues before the CDR3 end; the end is taken from the germline J gene. V and J are TRBV6-1 and TRBJ2-7, with D maybe TRBD1 (5 bases). Germline values: CDR1 MNHNS, CDR2 SASEGT. The ends were cut back, 2 bases at V and 3 bases at J, with 11 bases in the middle. This CDR3 contains 14 residues. CDR3 bases read: TGTGCCAGCAGTGAACGAGGTCAGGGCTACGAG. It codes for CASSERGQGYE. The whole CDR3 region reads CASSERGQGYEQYF.

This clone has a count of ten or more. The read terminates 3 residues ahead of where the CDR3 ends, so the germline J gene completes it. The chain carries TRBV20-1 and TRBJ2-6; 9 bases agree with TRBD1. V shed 6 bases and J 0 bases; nucleotides not matched to a gene: 6. Germline V gene sequence: CDR1 DFQATT, CDR2 SNEGSKA (reference sequence). The CDR3 covers 16 residues. The CDR3 bases that were read are TGCAGTGCCTCCGGGACAGGGACCTCTGGGGCCAACGTC. Encoded protein: CSASGTGTSGANV. The entire CDR3 sequence reads CSASGTGTSGANVLTF.

This clone showed up many times. The read is 3 residues too short to cover the CDR3 end, so that end is filled in from the germline J gene. The chain is built from TRBV6-2 or TRBV6-3 and TRBJ1-6, with D perhaps matching TRBD1 (5 bases). V lost 4 bases and J lost 6, with 19 bases in between. Germline values: CDR1 MNHEY, CDR2 SVGEGT. The CDR3 extends over 17 amino acids. The sequenced CDR3 bases are TGTGCCAGCAGTTCACTACAGGACCCGACCCTTAATTCACCC. Translation: CASSSLQDPTLNSP. The whole CDR3 reads CASSSLQDPTLNSPLHF.

The table lists this clone with many counts. Read sequence stops 3 residues before the CDR3 end, and the germline J gene provides the missing end. This sequence joins TRBV7-2 and TRBJ2-4; 8 bases line up with TRBD2. After removal of 5 bases from V and 7 bases from J, the junction contained 4 bases not matched to a gene. CDR3 length equals 13 residues. The germline CDR1 and CDR2 sequences are SGHTA and FQGNSA. Here the CDR3 reads CASSVGGANIQYF. The sequenced CDR3 bases are TGTGCCAGCAGCGTCGGGGGGGCCAACATT.

In its sample, this clone was seen many times. The read gets to within 3 residues of the CDR3 end, and the germline J gene fills in the rest. The chain joins TRBV7-3 to TRBJ1-1; no reliable D call. The germline CDR1 and CDR2 sequences are SGHTA and FQGTGA. The CDR3 covers 13 residues. V lost 4 bases, J lost 2 bases, and 8 bases lay in between. The CDR3 reads CASSSQSNTEAFF. The CDR3 bases that were read are TGTGCCAGCAGCTCTCAGTCAAACACTGAA.

This clone was recorded a few times. The DNA ends 3 residues before the CDR3 does, and the rest of the CDR3 is filled in from the germline J gene. The rearrangement links TRBV7-6 to TRBJ1-2, with D possibly being TRBD1 (5 bases). The CDR3 sequence is 18 residues long. Germline CDR1 SGHVS, CDR2 FNYEAQ. CDR3 protein: CASSPGTSGSPAGYDYTF. The CDR3 bases that were read are TGTGCCAGCAGCCCCGGGACTAGCGGGAGCCCAGCGGGATACGAC.

This clone was found many times. The read is 3 residues too short to cover the CDR3 end, so that end is filled in from the germline J gene. At the DNA level, this CDR3 is encoded by other sequences in the same sample as well. The chain uses TRBV7-9 and TRBJ1-4, with a tentative D call TRBD1 (5 bases). The CDR3 sequence is 15 residues long. In germline, CDR1 is SEHNR, CDR2 FQNEAQ (reference sequence). The V end was cut by 3 bases, the J end by 3 bases, with 11 bases between. The CDR3 DNA, read in part, is TGTGCCAGCAGCTTTCAGGGAGGGGCTAATGAAAAA. Its translation: CASSFQGGANEK. The CDR3 in full is CASSFQGGANEKLFF.

Ten or more counts support this clone. The read is 3 residues too short to cover the CDR3 end, so that end is filled in from the germline J gene. The chain recombines TRBV7-8 with TRBJ2-1; D possibly corresponds to TRBD1 (6 bases). The CDR3 totals 14 residues. The germline CDR1 and CDR2 sequences are SGHVS and FQNEAQ. Trimming cost V 4 bases and J 9 bases, with 16 bases left between them. The part of the CDR3 DNA that was read is TGTGCCAGCAGCTCCAGATTTGGGGGCACTGAG. This encodes CASSSRFGGTE. The entire CDR3 protein reads CASSSRFGGTEQFF.

This clone has just a few counts. The read stops 3 residues short of the end of the CDR3; the missing end is completed from the germline J gene. The chain couples TRBV25-1 to TRBJ2-3, with 9 nucleotides matching TRBD2. The CDR3 is made up of 15 amino acids. The germline CDR1 and CDR2 sequences are MGHDK and SYGVNS. With V trimmed by 3 bases and J by 6 bases, 7 bases remained unmatched. The CDR3 region is CASSEASGDVDTQYF. The DNA read from the CDR3 is TGTGCCAGCAGTGAGGCTAGCGGGGACGTTGATACG.

This clone came up many times. The DNA ends 3 residues before the CDR3 does, and the rest of the CDR3 is filled in from the germline J gene. The V and J genes are TRBV18 and TRBJ2-1, with unresolved D. Trimming pared 0 bases from V and 0 bases from J, leaving 9 bases between. This CDR3 has 16 amino acids. Germline V gene sequence: CDR1 KGHSH, CDR2 LQKENI. This CDR3 is CASSPPTRRSYNEQFF. The DNA read from the CDR3 is TGTGCCAGCTCACCACCAACGCGCCGCTCCTACAATGAG.

This clone appeared many times. The read finishes 3 residues shy of the CDR3 end, and the germline J gene is used to complete it. The J gene is TRBJ1-6, the V gene TRBV24-1; TRBD1 aligns across 9 bases. Per the germline V gene, CDR1 is KGHDR and CDR2 is SFDVKD. This CDR3 comprises 18 residues. V gave up 9 bases and J gave up 3 bases; unmatched junction bases: 14. CDR3 DNA, as far as it was read: TGTGCCACCTCCGACCCGGGACAGGGAGGGGGCTATAATTCACCC. This encodes CATSDPGQGGGYNSP. In full, the CDR3 reads CATSDPGQGGGYNSPLHF.

This clone was found many times. The read terminates 3 residues before the CDR3 end, so the remaining end is supplied by the germline J gene. V usage is TRBV7-2 and J usage is TRBJ2-7; TRBD2 aligns across 9 bases. CDR3 length: 15 amino acids. CDR1 and CDR2 (germline): SGHTA, FQGNSA. After removal of 0 bases from V and 4 bases from J, the junction contained 4 bases not matched to a gene. The covered CDR3 bases are TGTGCCAGCAGCTTAGCCGGCGGGGGGGCGTACGAG. It yields the protein CASSLAGGGAYE. From start to end, the CDR3 is CASSLAGGGAYEQYF.